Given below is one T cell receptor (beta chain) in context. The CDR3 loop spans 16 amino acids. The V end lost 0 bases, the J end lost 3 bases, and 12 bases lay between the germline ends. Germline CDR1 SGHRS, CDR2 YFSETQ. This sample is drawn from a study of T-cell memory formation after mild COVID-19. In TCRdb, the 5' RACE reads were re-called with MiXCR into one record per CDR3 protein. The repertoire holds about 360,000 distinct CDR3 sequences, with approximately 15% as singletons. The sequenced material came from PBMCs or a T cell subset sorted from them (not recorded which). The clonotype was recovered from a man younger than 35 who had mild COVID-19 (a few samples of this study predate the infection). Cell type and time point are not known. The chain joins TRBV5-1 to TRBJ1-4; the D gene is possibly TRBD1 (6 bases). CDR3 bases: TGCGCCAGCAGCTTGGCCCCCCCAGGGGCTAATGAAAAACTGTTTTTT. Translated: CASSLAPPGANEKLFF.